The clone carrying this TCR beta chain was seen more than once but under ten times. The antigen is unknown. The sample is drawn from a study of T cell responses to AZD1222 COVID-19 vaccine. Study-level points and caveats: At baseline, just 6 or 7 AZD1222 recipients tested seropositive.

Germline lookup yields CDR1 SGHTA and CDR2 FQGNSA. This CDR3 has 18 residues. Trimming took 5 bases from V and 2 from J, leaving 22 bases between them. Measured with immunoSEQ multiplex PCR; TCRdb has only the in-frame clones, and not every one. The data contain about 180,000 clones, around 90% of them seen just once; the ten biggest clones take up 11%. The chain is built from TRBV7-2 and TRBJ1-5; tentatively, D is TRBD1 (6 bases). This TCR came from an adult who received the AZD1222 COVID-19 vaccine. The specimen comprised peripheral blood, sampled 28 days after the second AZD1222 dose. CDR3: CASSPPTGTNGGNQPQHF. The CDR3 DNA sequence: TGTGCCAGCAGCCCCCCGACAGGAACGAACGGAGGCAATCAGCCCCAGCATTTT.